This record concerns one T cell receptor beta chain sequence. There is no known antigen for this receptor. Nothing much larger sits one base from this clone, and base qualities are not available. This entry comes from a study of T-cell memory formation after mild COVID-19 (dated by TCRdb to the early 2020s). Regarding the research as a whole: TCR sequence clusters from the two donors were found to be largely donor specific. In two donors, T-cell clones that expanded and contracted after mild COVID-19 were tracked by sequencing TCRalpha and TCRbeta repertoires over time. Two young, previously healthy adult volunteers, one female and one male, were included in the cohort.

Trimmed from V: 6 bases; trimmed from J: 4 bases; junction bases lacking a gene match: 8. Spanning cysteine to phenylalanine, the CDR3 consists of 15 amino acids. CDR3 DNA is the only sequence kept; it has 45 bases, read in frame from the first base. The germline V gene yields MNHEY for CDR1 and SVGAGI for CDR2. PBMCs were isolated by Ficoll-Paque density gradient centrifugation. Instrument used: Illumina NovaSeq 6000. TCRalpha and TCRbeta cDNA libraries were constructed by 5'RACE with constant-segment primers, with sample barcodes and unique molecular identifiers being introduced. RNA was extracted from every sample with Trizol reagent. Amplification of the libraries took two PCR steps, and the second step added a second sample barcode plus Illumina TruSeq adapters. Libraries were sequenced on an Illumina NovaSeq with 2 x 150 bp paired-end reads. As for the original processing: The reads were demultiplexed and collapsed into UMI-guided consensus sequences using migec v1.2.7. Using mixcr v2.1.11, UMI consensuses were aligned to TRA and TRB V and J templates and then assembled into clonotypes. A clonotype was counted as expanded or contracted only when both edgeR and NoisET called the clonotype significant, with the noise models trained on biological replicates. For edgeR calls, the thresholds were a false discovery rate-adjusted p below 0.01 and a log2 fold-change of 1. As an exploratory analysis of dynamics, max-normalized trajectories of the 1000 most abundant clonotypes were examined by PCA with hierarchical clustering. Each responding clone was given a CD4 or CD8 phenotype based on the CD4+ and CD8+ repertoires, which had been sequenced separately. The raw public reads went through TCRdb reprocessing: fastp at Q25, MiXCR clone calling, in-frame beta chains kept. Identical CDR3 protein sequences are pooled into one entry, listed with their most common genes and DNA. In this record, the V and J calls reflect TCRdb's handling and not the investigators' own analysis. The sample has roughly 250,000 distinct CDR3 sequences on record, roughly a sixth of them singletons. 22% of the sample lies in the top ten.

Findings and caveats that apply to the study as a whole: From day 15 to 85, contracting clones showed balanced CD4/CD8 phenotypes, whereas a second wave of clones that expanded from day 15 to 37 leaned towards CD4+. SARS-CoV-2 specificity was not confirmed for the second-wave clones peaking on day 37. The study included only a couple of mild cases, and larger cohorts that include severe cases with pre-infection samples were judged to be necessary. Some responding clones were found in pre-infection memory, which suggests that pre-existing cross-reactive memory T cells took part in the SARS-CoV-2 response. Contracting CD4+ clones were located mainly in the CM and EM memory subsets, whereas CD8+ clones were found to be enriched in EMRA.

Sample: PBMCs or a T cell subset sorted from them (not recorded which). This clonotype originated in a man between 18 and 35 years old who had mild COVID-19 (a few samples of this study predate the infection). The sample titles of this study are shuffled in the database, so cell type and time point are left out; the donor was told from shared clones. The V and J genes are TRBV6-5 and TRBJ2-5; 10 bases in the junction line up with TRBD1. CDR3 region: CASRRTGGKGETQYF. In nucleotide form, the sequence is TGTGCCAGCAGGCGGACAGGGGGGAAAGGAGAGACCCAGTACTTC.